Below, 12 T cell receptor beta chains from the same sample are listed, as sequenced in a study of blood T cell repertoires in COVID-19. Here immunoSEQ multiplex PCR was the method, and the copy in TCRdb shows in-frame clones only, minus some. This table holds around 140,000 clones, 84% found once. The sequencing input was PBMCs or T cells enriched from blood (not recorded which). These receptors all stem from a woman between 50 and 59 years old with acute COVID-19.

In DNA form, the CDR3 reads TGTGCCAGCAGTTTACGGTCAGGGTTCACTGAAGCTTTCTTT. Translation gives CASSLRSGFTEAFF. The chain links TRBV28 to TRBJ1-1, with D possibly being TRBD1 (5 bases). The V end lost 2 bases, the J end lost 4 bases, and 11 bases lay between the germline ends. The germline gives CDR1 MDHEN, CDR2 SYDVKM. The length of the CDR3 is 14 residues.

The chain uses TRBV5-4 and TRBJ1-3; D is undetermined. Germline lookup yields CDR1 SGHNT and CDR2 YYREEE (reference sequence). The CDR3 runs to 13 residues. Trimming left V 5 bases short and J 3 bases short, with 9 bases between. The CDR3 sequence is CASRSMFGNTIYF. The CDR3 DNA is TGTGCCAGCAGATCCATGTTTGGAAACACCATATATTTT.

This chain joins TRBV2 and TRBJ1-1; no definite D call. The germline V gene has CDR1 SNHLY and CDR2 FYNNEI. This CDR3 has 15 residues. V was cut by 6 bases and J by 3 bases, with 17 bases left in between. CDR3 sequence (DNA): TGTGCCAGCAGCCGTTCATCTGGGCGGGACACTGAAGCTTTCTTT. This gives the protein CASSRSSGRDTEAFF.

This chain joins TRBV28 and TRBJ1-1; 8 bases match TRBD1. The CDR3 sequence is 15 residues long. Germline CDR1 and CDR2: MDHEN and SYDVKM. Germline trimming cut 3 bases from V and 1 base from J; bases unmatched to any gene: 4. In DNA, the CDR3 is TGTGCCAGCAGTTTCTTGACAGGGGAGAACACTGAAGCTTTCTTT. Encoded protein: CASSFLTGENTEAFF.

J is TRBJ2-7 and V is TRBV24-1, with 7 nucleotides matching TRBD1. The CDR3 has 18 residues. CDR1 and CDR2 from the germline V gene are KGHDR and SFDVKD. The J segment lost 3 bases and the V segment lost 1 base, leaving 14 bases of the junction unmatched. The CDR3, as DNA: TGTGCCACCAGTGATTTCCCGCCCCGACAGGGAAAGTGCTACGAGCAGTACTTC. Protein sequence: CATSDFPPRQGKCYEQYF.

J is TRBJ1-2 and V is TRBV12-3 or TRBV12-4; possibly TRBD1 for D (6 bases). The CDR3 runs to 13 residues. Between the trimmed V and J ends, which lost 2 bases and 8 bases, there was a span of 12 bases. CDR3 protein: CASSLWGLGGYTF. Written as DNA, the CDR3 is TGTGCCAGCAGTTTATGGGGGCTTGGGGGCTACACCTTC.

V is TRBV19 and J is TRBJ2-2; tentatively, D is TRBD1 (5 bases). The germline gives CDR1 LNHDA, CDR2 SQIVND (reference sequence). V gave up 7 bases and J gave up 3 bases, with 21 bases separating them. The CDR3 is made up of 17 amino acids. In nucleotides, the CDR3 is TGTGCCAGTACTATCGGTCCGGCAGGGTGGGACACCGGGGAGCTGTTTTTT. Its protein product is CASTIGPAGWDTGELFF.

The chain couples TRBV9 to TRBJ2-2; possible D gene TRBD1, 5 bases. CDR1 and CDR2 (germline): SGDLS, YYNGEE. Between the trimmed V and J ends, which lost 0 bases and 0 bases, there was a span of 15 bases. The CDR3 is 18 amino acids. CDR3 amino acids: CASSVGEGAAANTGELFF. CDR3 nucleotide sequence: TGTGCCAGCAGCGTAGGAGAAGGGGCGGCCGCGAACACCGGGGAGCTGTTTTTT.

The chain carries TRBV12-3 or TRBV12-4 and TRBJ2-7; TRBD2 is a possible D gene (6 bases). The V gene lost 7 bases and the J gene lost 3 bases, with 13 bases spanning the gap. CDR3 length equals 13 residues. In DNA, the CDR3 is TGTGCCAGCACCCGGGACTCATACTACGAGCAGTACTTC. It is translated as CASTRDSYYEQYF.

This clone has just one count. The V call is TRBV11-2, the J call TRBJ2-2; D uncertain. The CDR3 contains 15 residues. Germline CDR1 SGHAT, CDR2 FQNNGV. Trimming shortened V by 2 bases and J by 0 bases, and 7 bases separated the two germline ends. CDR3 DNA sequence: TGTGCCAGCAGCTTAATAGATCCGAACACCGGGGAGCTGTTTTTT. Translating it yields CASSLIDPNTGELFF.

V gene TRBV12-3 or TRBV12-4 combines with J gene TRBJ1-1; TRBD1 might be the D (5 bases). The CDR3 contains 13 residues. The germline V and J ends were trimmed by 6 bases and 1 base, with 9 bases remaining between them. The CDR3 region is CASRGGPNTEAFF. As DNA, the CDR3 is TGTGCCAGCAGGGGGGGACCGAACACTGAAGCTTTCTTT.

This clone was detected once. The V call is TRBV21-1, the J call TRBJ2-3; TRBD1, the table's D call, was not compared with the DNA. TRBV21-1 is classified as a pseudogene. The CDR3 length is 21 residues. The CDR3 loop reads CASSKAIRQGCQIDNTDTQYF. Written as DNA, the CDR3 is TGTGCCAGCAGTAAAGCCATAAGACAGGGGTGTCAGATAGATAACACAGATACGCAGTATTTT.